The subject of this entry is one TCR beta chain. The sample comes from a study of blood T cell repertoires in COVID-19. About the study: COVID-19 samples collected from the United States, Italy and Spain covered acute and convalescent phases. T cells, B-cell-depleted T cells, or PBMCs supplied cDNA or gDNA.

In the study's own analysis: Reference gene primer amplification in the assay estimated nucleated cell counts. Libraries were prepared by immunoSEQ multiplex PCR; TCRdb keeps only in-frame clonotypes and omits some of them. Clone size and V and J calls were adopted from that table, with D and trimming inferred from the DNA. The sample carries roughly 250,000 clones, 75% to 90% recorded once. The ends were cut back, 1 base at V and 0 bases at J, with 6 bases in the middle. Germline V gene sequence: CDR1 KGHSH, CDR2 LQKENI. The CDR3 runs to 14 residues. The clonotype was recovered from a man aged 25 to 40 with acute or convalescent COVID-19. The sequenced sample was peripheral blood. The chain combines TRBV18 with TRBJ1-1, with D hard to call. The CDR3 loop is CASSPLTVNTEAFF. The CDR3 DNA reads TGTGCCAGCTCACCACTCACGGTGAACACTGAAGCTTTCTTT.